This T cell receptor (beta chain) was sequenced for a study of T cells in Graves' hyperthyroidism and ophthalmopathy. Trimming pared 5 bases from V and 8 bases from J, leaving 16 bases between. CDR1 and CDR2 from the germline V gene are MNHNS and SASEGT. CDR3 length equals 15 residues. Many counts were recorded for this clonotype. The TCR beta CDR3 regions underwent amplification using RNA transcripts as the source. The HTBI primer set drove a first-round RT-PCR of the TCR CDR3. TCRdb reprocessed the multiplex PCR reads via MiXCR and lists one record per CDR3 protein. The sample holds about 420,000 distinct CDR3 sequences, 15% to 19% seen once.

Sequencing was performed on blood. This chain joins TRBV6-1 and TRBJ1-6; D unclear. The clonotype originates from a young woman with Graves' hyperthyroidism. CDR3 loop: CASSNPTGSDSPLHF. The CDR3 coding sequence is TGTGCCAGCAGTAACCCGACGGGGTCTGATTCACCCCTCCACTTT.